The next 23 T cell receptor beta chains were all read from a single sample in a study of blood T cell repertoires in COVID-19. Some clones are missing from TCRdb's copy, which holds only in-frame ones; the method was immunoSEQ multiplex PCR. The sample comprises a few hundred thousand clones, about three quarters of which are singletons, and more than 2.5% rests with the top ten. The sample consisted of peripheral blood. These receptors originate from an elderly woman with acute or convalescent COVID-19.

This chain links TRBV23-1 with TRBJ2-3; 8 positions match TRBD1. TRBV23-1 is flagged as an ORF with uncertain function. V trimming: 8 bases; J trimming: 8 bases; junction bases outside the gene matches: 9. CDR3 length: 13 residues. Written as DNA, the CDR3 is TGCGCCAGCCCGCGGACAGGGAAGGTTACGCAGTATTTT. Amino acids: CASPRTGKVTQYF.

The CDR3, as DNA: TGTGCCAGCAGTGAGTCAACGGGGATGGCACCCGGCTACACCTTC. This translates into CASSESTGMAPGYTF. The V call is TRBV25-1, the J call TRBJ1-2, with D unclear. Between the trimmed V and J ends, which lost 3 bases and 8 bases, there was a span of 19 bases. Germline assignment: CDR1 MGHDK and CDR2 SYGVNS. This CDR3 has 15 amino acids.

The chain carries TRBV21-1 and TRBJ1-1. TRBV21-1 is labeled a pseudogene. The CDR3 is 15 residues long. The CDR3 sequence is CASSKGRTLNTEAFF. The CDR3 DNA follows: TGTGCCAGCAGCAAAGGCAGGACTTTGAACACTGAAGCTTTCTTT.

The count of this clone is one. The chain recombines TRBV7-9 with TRBJ1-6; TRBD1 agrees at 8 bases. CDR1 and CDR2 (germline): SEHNR, FQNEAQ (reference sequence). V was clipped by 0 bases and J by 8 bases; unmatched bases: 0. The CDR3 has 14 amino acids. In DNA form, the CDR3 reads TGTGCCAGCAGCTTAGCACAGGGGGATTCACCCCTCCACTTT. Translation gives CASSLAQGDSPLHF.

The genes are TRBV18 and TRBJ2-1; 9 bases agree with TRBD2. With V trimmed by 1 base and J by 10 bases, 5 bases remained unmatched. The CDR3 has 14 amino acids. Germline assignment: CDR1 KGHSH and CDR2 LQKENI. The CDR3 bases are TGTGCCAGCTCACCACAGACTAGCGGCCTAGAGCAGTTCTTC. It specifies CASSPQTSGLEQFF. Using reference TRBV18 and TRBJ2-1 for the parts outside the CDR3, the full variable domain is NAGVMQNPRHLVRRRGQEARLRCSPMKGHSHVYWYRQLPEEGLKFMVYLQKENIIDESGMPKERFSAEFPKEGPSILRIQQVVRGDSAAYFCASSPQTSGLEQFFGPGTRLTVL.

For the CDR3, the DNA is TGTGCCAGCAGCGGGGACAGGGGGAACTATGGCTACACCTTC. Residues: CASSGDRGNYGYTF. The rearrangement links TRBV5-6 to TRBJ1-2; 11 bases fit TRBD1. Germline CDR1 reads SGHDT; CDR2 reads YYEEEE. The CDR3 contains 14 residues. Trimming at V came to 4 bases and at J to 2 bases, leaving 1 base not matched to a gene. The whole variable domain, remainder taken from reference TRBV5-6 and TRBJ1-2, is DAGVTQSPTHLIKTRGQQVTLRCSPKSGHDTVSWYQQALGQGPQFIFQYYEEEERQRGNFPDRFSGHQFPNYSSELNVNALLLGDSALYLCASSGDRGNYGYTFGSGTRLTVV.

This clone has a handful of counts. For the CDR3, the DNA is TGCAGTGCTAGTGCTCCGGGACAGGGAGGGTCGAATGAGCAGTTCTTC. As protein: CSASAPGQGGSNEQFF. This rearrangement joins TRBV20-1 to TRBJ2-1; 9 nucleotides match TRBD1. The CDR3 is made up of 16 amino acids. Germline CDR1 and CDR2: DFQATT and SNEGSKA (reference sequence). V was clipped by 3 bases and J by 7 bases; unmatched bases: 13.

This clone has just one count. The rearrangement joins TRBV12-5 to TRBJ1-1; D gene unclear. V lost 1 base and J lost 0, with 15 bases in between. The V gene's germline CDR1 is LGHNT and CDR2 FRNRAP. CDR3 length: 17 amino acids. The CDR3 here is CASGLAIATFMNTEAFF. The CDR3 nucleotides are TGTGCTAGTGGTTTGGCAATAGCGACATTCATGAACACTGAAGCTTTCTTT. Using reference TRBV12-5 and TRBJ1-1 for the parts outside the CDR3, the full variable domain is DARVTQTPRHKVTEMGQEVTMRCQPILGHNTVFWYRQTMMQGLELLAYFRNRAPLDDSGMPKDRFSAEMPDATLATLKIQPSEPRDSAVYFCASGLAIATFMNTEAFFGQGTRLTVV.

The chain joins TRBV18 to TRBJ1-2, with D tentatively TRBD1 (5 bases). Trimming stripped 2 bases from V and 8 bases from J, with 15 bases between. Germline-derived CDR1 and CDR2 are KGHSH and LQKENI. The CDR3 covers 14 residues. Here the CDR3 reads CASSPYSSQAGYTF. The CDR3 DNA reads as TGTGCCAGCTCACCATATAGCTCACAGGCCGGCTACACCTTC.

V is TRBV18 and J is TRBJ1-5, with D perhaps matching TRBD1 (6 bases). Germline assignment: CDR1 KGHSH and CDR2 LQKENI. V lost 6 bases, J lost 5 bases, and 14 bases lay in between. CDR3 size: 14 residues. DNA for the CDR3: TGTGCCAGCTCTCCGACAGGTACAGATCAGCCCCAGCATTTT. Its translation: CASSPTGTDQPQHF.

V and J are TRBV19 and TRBJ2-3; 8 positions agree with TRBD1. The CDR3 runs 16 residues. The ends lost 4 bases at V and 2 bases at J; junction bases unmatched: 8. The germline V gene encodes CDR1 LNHDA and CDR2 SQIVND (reference sequence). The CDR3 DNA sequence: TGTGCCAGTAGTAGTTGGACAGGGAGGAACACAGATACGCAGTATTTT. Translation: CASSSWTGRNTDTQYF.

This chain uses TRBV10-3 with TRBJ2-1, with D tentatively TRBD1 (6 bases). V was shortened by 0 bases and J by 6 bases, with 12 bases between the two germline ends. CDR1 is ENHRY, CDR2 SYGVKD, per germline. This CDR3 comprises 15 residues. The CDR3 spells CAISESNRDGNEQFF. CDR3 nucleotide sequence: TGTGCCATCAGTGAGTCGAACAGGGACGGCAATGAGCAGTTCTTC.

V and J are TRBV5-1 and TRBJ2-2; 8 positions agree with TRBD2. This CDR3 has 16 amino acids. Germline CDR1 SGHRS, CDR2 YFSETQ. The V segment lost 4 bases and the J segment 8 bases; nucleotides outside the gene matches: 13. This CDR3 is CASSGGSGRVAGELFF. DNA for the CDR3: TGCGCCAGCAGCGGCGGGTCCGGGAGGGTCGCGGGGGAGCTGTTTTTT.

This chain connects TRBV4-1 to TRBJ2-3; TRBD1 agrees at 7 bases. This CDR3 is 17 amino acids long. J lost 2 bases, V lost 1 base, and 9 bases had no gene match. Germline CDR1 reads MGHRA; CDR2 reads YSYEKL. CDR3: CASSQGPGGSLTDTQYF. The CDR3 DNA reads TGCGCCAGCAGCCAAGGCCCAGGGGGTTCGCTCACAGATACGCAGTATTTT.

V and J are TRBV5-1 and TRBJ2-2, with D possibly being TRBD2 (5 bases). The CDR3 loop spans 14 amino acids. Germline V lookup: CDR1 SGHRS, CDR2 YFSETQ. V was clipped by 4 bases and J by 4 bases, with 11 bases between them. CDR3: CASSNSASTGELFF. CDR3 nucleotide sequence: TGCGCCAGCAGCAATAGCGCGAGCACCGGGGAGCTGTTTTTT. The whole variable domain, remainder taken from reference TRBV5-1 and TRBJ2-2, is KAGVTQTPRYLIKTRGQQVTLSCSPISGHRSVSWYQQTPGQGLQFLFEYFSETQRNKGNFPGRFSGRQFSNSRSEMNVSTLELGDSALYLCASSNSASTGELFFGEGSRLTVL.

The rearrangement links TRBV28 to TRBJ2-7; 9 bases match TRBD2. CDR1 and CDR2 (germline): MDHEN, SYDVKM. The CDR3 totals 16 residues. The V gene end was trimmed by 3 bases and the J gene end by 5 bases; junction bases not matched to a gene: 11. In DNA, the CDR3 is TGTGCCAGCAGTTTCTCTTCGGCGGGAGGGATCGACGAGCAGTACTTC. Its protein product is CASSFSSAGGIDEQYF.

The V and J genes are TRBV12-3 or TRBV12-4 and TRBJ1-1; D gene unclear. This CDR3 has 11 residues. Trimming pared 6 bases from V and 1 base from J, leaving 3 bases between. CDR3 region: CASRANTEAFF. CDR3 DNA sequence: TGTGCCAGCAGAGCGAACACTGAAGCTTTCTTT.

The chain recombines TRBV6-5 with TRBJ1-4; maybe TRBD1 (5 bases). Trimming stripped 10 bases from V and 8 bases from J, with 17 bases between. CDR3 length: 13 residues. Germline V gene lookup returns CDR1 MNHEY and CDR2 SVGAGI. CDR3 sequence reads: CATLSRGREKLFF. The CDR3 coding sequence is TGTGCCACCCTATCAAGGGGTCGAGAAAAACTGTTTTTT.

CDR3 amino acids: CVRSFNLQRSSGTSGGYTQYF. CDR3 DNA sequence: TGTGTCAGAAGCTTCAATCTCCAACGATCGTCAGGGACTAGCGGGGGATATACGCAGTATTTT. V gene TRBV7-5 combines with J gene TRBJ2-3; TRBD2 is taken as the D call from the table, unchecked against the DNA. TRBV7-5 is annotated as a pseudogene. This CDR3 has 21 amino acids.

As DNA, the CDR3 is TGTGCCAGCAGTGAGCGACTGCCCTGGAGGAGTATCGGGTCCCAGCATTTT. It codes for CASSERLPWRSIGSQHF. The chain couples TRBV6-1 to TRBJ1-5; D remains ambiguous. Germline CDR1 reads MNHNS; CDR2 reads SASEGT. V was trimmed by 3 bases and J by 11 bases, leaving 26 bases between them. The CDR3 length is 17 residues.

The rearrangement joins TRBV6-4 to TRBJ2-1; TRBD2 matches 8 bases. CDR1 is MRHNA and CDR2 is SNTAGT in the germline V gene. V gave up 2 bases and J gave up 6 bases; unmatched junction bases: 9. This CDR3 has 16 residues. This CDR3 reads CASSDRIGTSTNEQFF. CDR3 sequence (DNA): TGTGCCAGCAGTGACAGGATTGGGACTAGTACCAATGAGCAGTTCTTC.

This clone turned up a few times. This chain uses TRBV5-1 with TRBJ2-3, with 9 bases fitting TRBD1. Germline lookup yields CDR1 SGHRS and CDR2 YFSETQ. J lost 5 bases, V lost 4 bases, and 8 bases had no gene match. The CDR3 runs to 15 residues. CDR3 coding DNA: TGCGCCAGCAGCCCTTGGACAGGGGCATTAGATACGCAGTATTTT. It yields the protein CASSPWTGALDTQYF.

The CDR3 reads CASSPGGTGGTYGYTF. The CDR3, as DNA: TGTGCCAGCAGTCCAGGGGGGACCGGGGGAACCTATGGCTACACCTTC. This chain connects TRBV5-4 to TRBJ1-2; 7 nucleotides agree with TRBD1. Germline CDR1 is SGHNT and CDR2 is YYREEE (reference sequence). V was pared by 5 bases and J by 4 bases, with 14 bases of the junction left unmatched. The CDR3 has 16 amino acids.